The clone carrying this T cell receptor (beta chain) was seen just once. Total RNA amounting to 450 to 500 ng was the source from which TCR beta cDNA was made with a constant-region primer. Three-round nested multiplex PCR performed with slightly modified ARM-PCR produced the TCR beta libraries. TRBV1-TRBV30 forward primers paired with a C-beta reverse primer drove the first two PCR rounds, approximately 11 cycles each. TCRdb used MiXCR to reprocess the multiplex PCR reads, holding one entry per CDR3 protein. The table records 310,000 or so distinct CDR3 sequences, approximately 54% of them present only once. The data derive from a study of tumor-infiltrating lymphocytes in primary liver carcinoma. The CDR3 covers 14 residues. The germline V gene has CDR1 LGHNA and CDR2 YSLEER. V lost 3 bases and J lost 5, with 14 bases in between. Unsorted whole blood supplied the blood RNA, and germline DNA was isolated too.

The specimen was peripheral blood. The chain is built from TRBV4-3 and TRBJ2-7; D gene unclear. The source of this sequence is a woman aged 25 to 39 with primary liver carcinoma and hepatitis B virus infection. CDR3 amino acids: CASSHTALTNEQYF. CDR3 sequence (DNA): TGCGCCAGCAGCCATACTGCCCTTACCAACGAGCAGTACTTC.